The 28 T cell receptor beta chains listed next were all sequenced from one sample in a study of neurological immune-mediated disorders. TCRdb redid the calling of the 5' RACE reads with MiXCR, one entry per CDR3 protein. The sample shows roughly 70,000 distinct CDR3 sequences, 4% to 6% of them seen only once. The sample comprised PBMCs. These receptors were taken from a woman aged 25 to 45 with multiple sclerosis.

This clonotype was seen only a few times. V usage is TRBV6-6 and J usage is TRBJ2-7, with D perhaps given as TRBD1 or TRBD2 (5 bases each). This CDR3 comprises 15 residues. V was shortened by 0 bases and J by 5 bases, with 14 bases between the two germline ends. The germline V gene encodes CDR1 MNHNY and CDR2 SVGAGI (reference sequence). The CDR3 region is CASSYSGALGHEQYF. The CDR3 DNA reads as TGTGCCAGCAGTTACTCCGGGGCTTTGGGCCACGAGCAGTACTTC.

Notes on this clonotype: A much more abundant neighbour one base away suggests this may be a read error. The V call is TRBV12-3 or TRBV12-4, the J call TRBJ1-1, with D unclear. This CDR3 contains 12 residues. The V end lost 5 bases, the J end lost 4 bases, and 8 bases lay between the germline ends. This CDR3 reads CASSTWATEAFF. Written as DNA, the CDR3 is TGTGCCAGCAGTACCTGGGCCACTGAAGCTTTCTTT.

This clonotype was observed at least ten times. This rearrangement joins TRBV6-5 to TRBJ2-7; 9 bases line up with TRBD1. Germline V gene lookup returns CDR1 MNHEY and CDR2 SVGAGI. The CDR3 is 15 amino acids. V dropped 8 bases and J dropped 2; count of bases not matched to a gene: 10. CDR3 loop: CASRPRGQGTYEQYF. For the CDR3, the DNA is TGTGCCAGCCGACCCCGGGGACAGGGTACCTACGAGCAGTACTTC.

This clonotype was seen more than once but under ten times. The chain employs TRBV20-1 and TRBJ2-6; D is possibly TRBD1 or TRBD2 (5 bases each). The length of the CDR3 is 14 residues. With 4 bases removed from V and 0 bases from J, the gap between germline ends came to 7 bases. Looked up from germline, CDR1 is DFQATT and CDR2 is SNEGSKA (reference sequence). CDR3 in amino acids: CSATGTSGANVLTF. The DNA for the CDR3 is TGCAGTGCTACAGGGACCTCTGGGGCCAACGTCCTGACTTTC.

There are many counts of this clonotype. The chain uses TRBV29-1 and TRBJ2-2, with D maybe TRBD2 (7 bases). The germline V gene has CDR1 SQVTM and CDR2 ANQGSEA. The CDR3 spans 13 residues. The V end lost 3 bases, the J end lost 5 bases, and 10 bases lay between the germline ends. The CDR3: CSVDRGGTGELFF. DNA for the CDR3: TGCAGCGTTGACAGGGGAGGGACCGGGGAGCTGTTTTTT.

This clonotype has ten or more counts. The rearrangement joins TRBV7-9 to TRBJ1-2, with 7 bases fitting TRBD1. CDR1 and CDR2 (germline): SEHNR, FQNEAQ (reference sequence). This CDR3 is 14 amino acids long. J was trimmed by 5 bases and V by 5 bases; bases with no gene match: 8. DNA for the CDR3: TGTGCCAGCAGCGCGGATAGGACAGGTTATGGCTACACCTTC. Encoded protein: CASSADRTGYGYTF. Complete variable domain (other parts from reference TRBV7-9 and TRBJ1-2): DTGVSQNPRHKITKRGQNVTFRCDPISEHNRLYWYRQTLGQGPEFLTYFQNEAQLEKSRLLSDRFSAERPKGSFSTLEIQRTEQGDSAMYLCASSADRTGYGYTFGSGTRLTVV.

This clonotype was observed at least ten times. The rearrangement joins TRBV6-5 to TRBJ2-7; perhaps D is TRBD1 or TRBD2 (5 bases each). Deletions cut 2 bases from V and 3 bases from J, with 11 bases between. Germline V gene lookup returns CDR1 MNHEY and CDR2 SVGAGI. The CDR3 totals 14 residues. CDR3 coding DNA: TGTGCCAGCAGTTACGGGACCTATAACTACGAGCAGTACTTC. It specifies CASSYGTYNYEQYF.

In this sample, this clonotype turned up a few times. The V and J genes are TRBV6-5 and TRBJ2-5; D assignment may be TRBD1 or TRBD2 (6 bases each). The germline CDR1 and CDR2 sequences are MNHEY and SVGAGI. The CDR3 runs to 14 residues. V was clipped by 5 bases and J by 9 bases, with 19 bases between them. CDR3 sequence (DNA): TGTGCCAGCAGTCCCGAGGGGGGACGGACGGCCCAGTACTTC. This codes for CASSPEGGRTAQYF.

This clonotype was observed many times. CDR3 DNA sequence: TGTGCCAGCCCCGGGGGCACTGAAGCTTTCTTT. Translating gives CASPGGTEAFF. The V gene is TRBV7-9, the J gene TRBJ1-1; maybe TRBD1 (5 bases). Germline CDR1 reads SEHNR; CDR2 reads FQNEAQ (reference sequence). The CDR3 spans 11 residues. Deletions cut 8 bases from V and 4 bases from J, with 8 bases between.

There are many counts of this clonotype. The chain combines TRBV20-1 with TRBJ1-5; TRBD1 agrees at 12 bases. V lost 6 bases to trimming and J lost 7 bases; unmatched junction nucleotides: 19. The germline V gene encodes CDR1 DFQATT and CDR2 SNEGSKA (reference sequence). The length of the CDR3 is 18 residues. CDR3 loop: CSAIRDRGLQFKRQPQHF. CDR3 DNA: TGCAGTGCGATCCGGGACAGGGGGCTTCAGTTCAAGAGGCAGCCCCAGCATTTT.

Comments on this clonotype: This may be a read error, as it is one base from a much larger clone. The rearrangement uses TRBV7-8 and TRBJ2-3; 9 bases line up with TRBD2. Germline V gene lookup returns CDR1 SGHVS and CDR2 FQNEAQ. CDR3 length equals 13 residues. Losses at the gene ends were 4 bases for V and 14 bases for J; bases not matched to a gene: 10. This CDR3 reads CASSSSTGTSSYF. The CDR3 DNA reads TGTGCCAGCAGCTCATCGACCGGGACTAGCTCGTATTTT.

This clonotype occurred many times. J is TRBJ2-7 and V is TRBV3-1; D is ambiguous. V was pared by 4 bases and J by 4 bases, with 14 bases between. CDR1 LGHDT and CDR2 YNNKEL come from the germline V gene (reference sequence). The CDR3 extends over 14 amino acids. CDR3: CASSPEEGSYEQYF. The CDR3, as DNA: TGTGCCAGCAGCCCCGAGGAAGGATCTTACGAGCAGTACTTC.

This clonotype was seen ten or more times. This rearrangement joins TRBV20-1 to TRBJ1-5, with D unclear. Germline CDR1 is DFQATT and CDR2 is SNEGSKA (reference sequence). The CDR3 sequence is 13 residues long. Trimming stripped 3 bases from V and 5 bases from J, with 11 bases between. The CDR3 is CSASGTVDQPQHF. The CDR3 DNA is TGCAGTGCTAGTGGTACAGTGGATCAGCCCCAGCATTTT.

This clonotype occurred many times. The V and J genes are TRBV9 and TRBJ1-2; D is ambiguous. The ends were cut back, 0 bases at V and 8 bases at J, with 11 bases in the middle. The CDR3 has 13 residues. CDR1 SGDLS and CDR2 YYNGEE come from the germline V gene. In DNA, the CDR3 is TGTGCCAGCAGCGTAGGGCGGTTCGGGGGCTACACCTTC. Translating it yields CASSVGRFGGYTF.

This clonotype was seen only once. A single base separates this from a much larger clone, so it may be a read error. The gene calls are TRBV3-1 and TRBJ1-6; maybe TRBD1 (5 bases). The CDR3 extends over 13 amino acids. Looked up from germline, CDR1 is LGHDT and CDR2 is YNNKEL (reference sequence). CDR3 DNA: TGTGCCAGCAGCCGCACCCAGGGTTCATCCCTCAACTTT. Amino acids: CASSRTQGSSLNF. Supplemented by reference TRBV3-1 and TRBJ1-6, the full variable domain reads DTAVSQTPKYLVTQMGNDKSIKCEQNLGHDTMYWYKQDSKKFLKIMFSYNNKELIINETVPNRFSPKSPDKAHLNLHINSLELGDSAVYFCASSRTQGSSLNFGNGTRLTVT.

Turning to this clonotype: Given a much more abundant clone one base away, this may be a read error. This rearrangement joins TRBV11-2 to TRBJ2-7; no definite D call. Trimming took 1 base from V and 4 from J, leaving 11 bases between them. Germline CDR1 reads SGHAT; CDR2 reads FQNNGV. CDR3 length equals 14 residues. For the CDR3, the DNA is TGTGCCAGCAGCTTAGTGATACGGATTTACGAGCAGTACTTC. As protein: CASSLVIRIYEQYF.

This clonotype has at least ten counts. V gene TRBV5-6 combines with J gene TRBJ2-7; tentative D call: TRBD1 (5 bases). Trimming pared 1 base from V and 3 bases from J, leaving 11 bases between. CDR1 is SGHDT and CDR2 is YYEEEE in the germline V gene. The CDR3 covers 14 residues. The CDR3 DNA sequence: TGTGCCAGCAGCTTGCCAGGGCCATTCTACGAGCAGTACTTC. The encoded protein is CASSLPGPFYEQYF.

In this sample, this clonotype turned up many times. The J gene is TRBJ1-1, the V gene TRBV20-1, with D tentatively TRBD1 (6 bases). CDR3 length equals 15 residues. V lost 0 bases to trimming and J lost 4 bases, with 15 bases between them. The germline V gene has CDR1 DFQATT and CDR2 SNEGSKA (reference sequence). CDR3 sequence (DNA): TGCAGTGCTAGAGAAGGGCCAGGGGCTAGCACTGAAGCTTTCTTT. This translates into CSAREGPGASTEAFF.

This clonotype was counted many times. This chain uses TRBV20-1 with TRBJ1-2, with 8 bases matching TRBD1. The ends lost 4 bases at V and 6 bases at J; junction bases unmatched: 10. Per the germline V gene, CDR1 is DFQATT and CDR2 is SNEGSKA (reference sequence). CDR3 length equals 14 residues. The CDR3 loop reads CSATNSGGADGYTF. The CDR3 coding sequence is TGCAGTGCTACAAATTCAGGGGGCGCAGATGGCTACACCTTC.

This clonotype was counted ten times or more. This rearrangement joins TRBV4-1 to TRBJ1-6; no firm D call. Trimming removed 6 bases from V and 0 bases from J, with 12 bases in between. CDR1 and CDR2 (germline): MGHRA, YSYEKL. The CDR3 runs 16 residues. In DNA form, the CDR3 reads TGCGCCAGCAGAGCAGGTCAGAGCTCCTATAATTCACCCCTCCACTTT. It codes for CASRAGQSSYNSPLHF.

This clonotype was observed at least ten times. The gene calls are TRBV7-9 and TRBJ1-3, with 7 bases fitting TRBD1. This CDR3 comprises 14 residues. Germline loops: CDR1 SEHNR, CDR2 FQNEAQ (reference sequence). Trimming removed 5 bases from V and 1 base from J; junction bases left unmatched: 2. The CDR3 DNA reads as TGTGCCAGCAGCCAGGGACAGTCTGGAAACACCATATATTTT. Translation gives CASSQGQSGNTIYF.

At least ten counts were recorded for this clonotype. The CDR3 region is CASSRNLAGGYEQYF. CDR3 nucleotides: TGTGCCAGCAGCCGAAACTTAGCGGGGGGCTACGAGCAGTACTTC. This sequence joins TRBV7-2 and TRBJ2-7; 10 bases align to TRBD2. Trimming took 5 bases from V and 3 from J; bases not matched to a gene: 7. Per the germline V gene, CDR1 is SGHTA and CDR2 is FQGNSA. This CDR3 is 15 amino acids long.

This clonotype was detected many times. The rearrangement uses TRBV5-1 and TRBJ2-5; 10 bases are shared with TRBD1. The CDR3 extends over 15 amino acids. CDR1 and CDR2 (germline): SGHRS, YFSETQ. Trimming at V came to 4 bases and at J to 1 base, leaving 4 bases not matched to a gene. The CDR3 nucleotides read TGCGCCAGCAGCACGGGACAGGGGATCCAAGAGACCCAGTACTTC. Protein sequence: CASSTGQGIQETQYF.

This clonotype has a count of ten or more. Here the CDR3 DNA reads TGTGCCACATCGGACAGGGAGAGCTCCTACAATGAGCAGTTCTTC. It specifies CATSDRESSYNEQFF. The chain carries TRBV15 and TRBJ2-1, with 8 bases aligning to TRBD1. The CDR3 is made up of 15 amino acids. CDR1 and CDR2 (germline): LNHNV, YYDKDF (reference sequence). The J segment lost 0 bases and the V segment lost 9 bases, leaving 7 bases of the junction unmatched.

This clonotype has at least ten counts. CDR3 amino acids: CASSLVGKPKLFF. In DNA form, the CDR3 reads TGTGCCAGCAGCTTGGTAGGGAAGCCCAAACTGTTTTTT. The chain employs TRBV5-5 and TRBJ1-4; D gene unclear. CDR3 length: 13 residues. Between the trimmed V and J ends, which lost 0 bases and 11 bases, there was a span of 11 bases. The germline V gene has CDR1 SGHKS and CDR2 YYEKEE (reference sequence).

This clonotype has more than one count but fewer than ten. The V call is TRBV12-3 or TRBV12-4, the J call TRBJ2-2; D is ambiguous. This CDR3 is built from 14 residues. V was cut by 3 bases and J by 12 bases, with 17 bases left in between. The CDR3 reads CASSLGKRMSKLFF. CDR3 DNA sequence: TGTGCCAGCAGTTTGGGAAAACGGATGTCGAAGCTGTTTTTT.

There are many counts of this clonotype. The CDR3 spells CASSGPGQGRTGELFF. CDR3 sequence (DNA): TGTGCCAGCAGTGGGCCGGGACAGGGTAGAACCGGGGAGCTGTTTTTT. The gene calls are TRBV6-5 and TRBJ2-2, with 9 bases fitting TRBD1. Trimming cost V 5 bases and J 5 bases; bases outside gene matches: 9. The CDR3 is made up of 16 amino acids. Germline V gene lookup returns CDR1 MNHEY and CDR2 SVGAGI.

This clonotype was observed many times. The J gene is TRBJ1-1, the V gene TRBV4-2; TRBD1 agrees at 10 bases. V shed 3 bases and J 4 bases; nucleotides not matched to a gene: 5. This CDR3 has 15 amino acids. From germline, CDR1 is LGHNA and CDR2 YNFKEQ. The DNA for the CDR3 is TGTGCCAGCAGCCAGGCGGACAGGGGGAGCACTGAAGCTTTCTTT. As protein: CASSQADRGSTEAFF.